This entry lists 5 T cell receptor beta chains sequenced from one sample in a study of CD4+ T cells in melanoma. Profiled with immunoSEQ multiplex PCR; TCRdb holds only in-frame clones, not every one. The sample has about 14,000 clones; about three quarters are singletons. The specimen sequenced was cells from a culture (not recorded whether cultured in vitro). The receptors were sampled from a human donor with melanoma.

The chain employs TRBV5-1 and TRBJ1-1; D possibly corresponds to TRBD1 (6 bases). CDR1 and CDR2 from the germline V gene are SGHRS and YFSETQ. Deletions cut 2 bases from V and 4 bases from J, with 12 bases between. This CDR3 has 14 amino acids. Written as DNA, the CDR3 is TGCGCCAGCAGCTTAGAAGGACAGTCCACTGAAGCTTTCTTT. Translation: CASSLEGQSTEAFF.

Written as DNA, the CDR3 is TGTGCCAGCAGCTTAGACACTGAGCAGTTCTTC. This codes for CASSLDTEQFF. The chain has TRBV7-8 and TRBJ2-1; D uncertain. CDR1 and CDR2 from the germline V gene are SGHVS and FQNEAQ. The CDR3 contains 11 residues. The ends were cut back, 1 base at V and 9 bases at J, with 4 bases in the middle.

CDR3 coding DNA: TGTGCCTGGCAGGCGGGCCTAAACACTGAAGCTTTCTTT. The encoded protein is CAWQAGLNTEAFF. V gene TRBV5-4 combines with J gene TRBJ1-1; D gene ambiguous. CDR1 and CDR2 from the germline V gene are SGHNT and YYREEE (reference sequence). V dropped 10 bases and J dropped 2 bases, with 15 bases sitting between them. The CDR3 runs to 13 residues.

CDR3 residues: CASIAKPGRSYEQYF. In DNA, the CDR3 is TGTGCCAGCATCGCTAAACCGGGACGGTCCTACGAGCAGTACTTC. V gene TRBV6-1 combines with J gene TRBJ2-7, with D perhaps TRBD1 or TRBD2 (5 bases each). Germline V gene sequence: CDR1 MNHNS, CDR2 SASEGT. The length of the CDR3 is 15 residues. V lost 7 bases to trimming and J lost 1 base, with 17 bases between them.

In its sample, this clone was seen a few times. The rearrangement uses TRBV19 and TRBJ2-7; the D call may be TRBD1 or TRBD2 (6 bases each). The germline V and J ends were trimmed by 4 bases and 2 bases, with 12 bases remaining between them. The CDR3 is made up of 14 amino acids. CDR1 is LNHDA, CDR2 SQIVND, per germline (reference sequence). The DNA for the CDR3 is TGTGCCAGTAGTAGTAGGGGGGACGCCTACGAGCAGTACTTC. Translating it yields CASSSRGDAYEQYF.